The clone carrying this T cell receptor beta chain was detected only a few times. Its antigen is unknown. This sample stems from a study of beta chain features in type 1 diabetes. Points from the study as a whole: A possible short-template PCR bias applies equally to patients and controls. TCRB CDR3s were moderately but significantly shorter in Type 1 diabetes patients in all four CD4+ subsets. Naive, central memory and regulatory TCRB repertoires appeared more similar among patients than healthy donors.

The single heparinised draw taken from each donor contained about 100 mL of blood on average. Sorted cells reached over 95% purity in every population. Expressed TCRB transcripts got sequenced, as all isolated RNA was reverse transcribed. Produced via immunoSEQ multiplex PCR; TCRdb's table is partial and in-frame only. The table has hundreds of thousands of clones, 13% seen once. With 1 base removed from V and 6 bases from J, the gap between germline ends came to 13 bases. The CDR3 has 14 amino acids. The germline V gene has CDR1 GTSNPN and CDR2 SVGIG (reference sequence). The chain recombines TRBV30 with TRBJ1-5; maybe TRBD1 (6 bases). The specimen was naive CD4+ T cells from blood. This clonotype was obtained from a man younger than 30 with type 1 diabetes. CDR3 nucleotide sequence: TGTGCCTGGAGTGAGGGGGAAGGTGGTCAGCCCCAGCATTTT. Amino acid sequence: CAWSEGEGGQPQHF.